This is a list of T cell receptor beta chains from one sample in a study of T cells after yellow fever vaccination. TCRdb itself ran the 5' RACE reads through MiXCR, one entry per CDR3 protein. Among some 350,000 distinct CDR3 sequences listed, about 4% were seen once. Sequenced material: PBMCs, taken 5 days after the yellow fever booster vaccination. The source of these receptors is a man aged 18 to 30 who received the YFV17D yellow fever vaccine. Each CDR3 is given with its conserved first and last residue. A D gene is named only where the DNA matches it firmly. A row's size may be missing; if present it is once, few, many or a size class.

cdr3_aa,cdr3_nt,j_call,clone_size,d_call,v_call
CASCNWTPYEQYF,TGTGCCAGCTGTAATTGGACACCCTACGAGCAGTACTTC,TRBJ2-7,many,-,TRBV12-3/TRBV12-4
CASSQETAGGYNEQFF,TGCGCCAGCAGCCAAGAGACAGCGGGGGGGTACAATGAGCAGTTCTTC,TRBJ2-1,many,TRBD2,TRBV4-3
CASSLAKVLGQGHYGYTF,TGCGCCAGCAGCTTGGCCAAAGTTCTTGGACAAGGTCACTATGGCTACACCTTC,TRBJ1-2,few,-,TRBV5-1
CSAPRGAEETQYF,TGCAGTGCTCCGCGGGGGGCTGAAGAGACCCAGTACTTC,TRBJ2-5,many,TRBD2,TRBV20-1
CASSQMGYNEQFF,TGTGCCAGCAGCCAAATGGGGTACAATGAGCAGTTCTTC,TRBJ2-1,few,-,TRBV7-2
CASSFISVGQPQHF,TGTGCCAGCAGTTTCATATCCGTGGGTCAGCCCCAGCATTTT,TRBJ1-5,-,-,TRBV12-3/TRBV12-4
CASSQEPGGGGIGEKLFF,TGCGCCAGCAGCCAAGAACCTGGTGGGGGAGGGATTGGTGAAAAACTGTTTTTT,TRBJ1-4,few,-,TRBV4-3
CASSLRGTGTQYF,TGTGCCAGCAGCCTGCGGGGTACAGGTACGCAGTATTTT,TRBJ2-3,-,-,TRBV7-3
CSAMMRDEQYF,TGCAGTGCCATGATGAGGGACGAGCAGTACTTC,TRBJ2-7,-,-,TRBV20-1
CASSPRPSNQPQHF,TGCGCCAGCAGCCCCCGACCCAGCAATCAGCCCCAGCATTTT,TRBJ1-5,few,-,TRBV4-1
CASTKQAPGELFF,TGTGCCAGCACCAAGCAGGCACCCGGGGAGCTGTTTTTT,TRBJ2-2,many,-,TRBV6-1
CSVESWVSKFKDTDTQYF,TGCAGCGTTGAGTCATGGGTTAGCAAGTTCAAGGACACAGATACGCAGTATTTT,TRBJ2-3,many,-,TRBV29-1
CASSLKQTTDTQYF,TGTGCCAGCAGTTTGAAGCAGACAACAGATACGCAGTATTTT,TRBJ2-3,many,-,TRBV12-3/TRBV12-4
CASSPTVVGGPDDYGYTF,TGTGCCAGCTCACCAACGGTGGTCGGGGGCCCGGATGACTATGGCTACACCTTC,TRBJ1-2,many,-,TRBV18
CASSLATGVDTQYF,TGCGCCAGCAGCTTGGCTACAGGGGTAGATACGCAGTATTTT,TRBJ2-3,many,TRBD1,TRBV5-1
CASSQDGVQNNEQFF,TGCGCCAGCAGCCAAGACGGGGTACAGAACAATGAGCAGTTCTTC,TRBJ2-1,few,-,TRBV4-3
CSARDGGQPNQPQHF,TGCAGTGCTAGAGATGGAGGGCAGCCCAATCAGCCCCAGCATTTT,TRBJ1-5,-,-,TRBV20-1
CASSIRLAGSTDTQYF,TGTGCCAGCAGCATACGACTAGCGGGCAGCACAGATACGCAGTATTTT,TRBJ2-3,many,TRBD2,TRBV5-6
CASRGGDRGYQPQHF,TGTGCCAGCAGAGGGGGGGACAGGGGATATCAGCCCCAGCATTTT,TRBJ1-5,many,TRBD1,TRBV28
CASSYSIRDSYNEQFF,TGTGCCAGCAGTTACTCGATCCGGGACTCCTACAATGAGCAGTTCTTC,TRBJ2-1,few,-,TRBV6-6
CASSLEVGRRNSPLHF,TGTGCCAGCAGCTTAGAGGTCGGGCGGCGGAATTCACCCCTCCACTTT,TRBJ1-6,few,-,TRBV7-8
CASSFGTGEGYGYTF,TGTGCCAGCAGCTTCGGGACAGGGGAGGGCTATGGCTACACCTTC,TRBJ1-2,many,TRBD1,TRBV5-5
CGAAVGGQPQHF,TGTGGGGCCGCGGTGGGAGGTCAGCCCCAGCATTTT,TRBJ1-5,-,-,TRBV6-6
CASVTGTHTEKLFF,TGTGCCAGTGTTACCGGGACACATACCGAAAAACTGTTTTTT,TRBJ1-4,few,-,TRBV7-9
CASNPGTGPYAFF,TGTGCCAGCAACCCCGGGACAGGGCCTTATGCTTTCTTT,TRBJ1-1,few,TRBD1,TRBV2
CASTLRQGGMSPGGGIFF,TGCGCCAGCACCCTCAGACAGGGAGGCATGAGTCCAGGAGGCGGTATTTTTTTT,TRBJ1-1,few,TRBD1,TRBV4-1
CASSLMLAGTDTQYF,TGTGCCAGCAGTTTAATGCTAGCGGGCACGGATACGCAGTATTTT,TRBJ2-3,few,TRBD2,TRBV12-3/TRBV12-4
CASSGRGTITTIYF,TGTGCCAGCAGCGGCAGGGGTACTATCACCACCATATATTTT,TRBJ1-3,-,-,TRBV9
CASNSDRNYGYTF,TGTGCCAGCAATTCGGACAGGAACTATGGCTACACCTTC,TRBJ1-2,-,-,TRBV21-1
CASSSPRSPGELFF,TGTGCCAGCAGCTCCCCTAGAAGTCCCGGGGAGCTGTTTTTT,TRBJ2-2,few,-,TRBV11-2
CASSPTGQGLSGYTF,TGTGCCAGCTCACCCACGGGACAGGGGTTGAGTGGCTACACCTTC,TRBJ1-2,-,TRBD1,TRBV18
CAIYARGHHGETQYF,TGTGCCATCTACGCGCGGGGCCATCATGGGGAGACCCAGTACTTC,TRBJ2-5,few,-,TRBV2
CASSYLLGASNEKLFF,TGTGCCAGCAGTTACTTGCTGGGGGCCTCTAATGAAAAACTGTTTTTT,TRBJ1-4,-,-,TRBV6-6
CASSGGGTEAFF,TGTGCCAGCAGTGGAGGGGGGACTGAAGCTTTCTTT,TRBJ1-1,many,-,TRBV6-5
CASSTPRQLPSSYNEQFF,TGCGCCAGCAGCACCCCGAGACAGTTACCTTCCTCCTACAATGAGCAGTTCTTC,TRBJ2-1,-,-,TRBV4-1
CASRDGGASPYGYTF,TGTGCCAGCAGGGACGGGGGGGCGTCCCCATATGGCTACACCTTC,TRBJ1-2,few,-,TRBV5-6
CSATTTRAADTQYF,TGCAGTGCTACTACGACAAGGGCCGCAGATACGCAGTATTTT,TRBJ2-3,few,-,TRBV20-1
CASSLTGGAFF,TGTGCCAGCAGCTTAACAGGGGGAGCTTTCTTT,TRBJ1-1,many,TRBD1,TRBV7-9
CASSQDRGRAGELFF,TGCGCCAGCAGCCAAGACAGGGGGCGGGCCGGGGAGCTGTTTTTT,TRBJ2-2,-,TRBD1,TRBV4-3
CASSLGGGRYEQYF,TGCGCCAGCAGCTTGGGAGGCGGACGCTACGAGCAGTACTTC,TRBJ2-7,many,-,TRBV5-1
CAISGSTGGANYGYTF,TGTGCCATCAGTGGGTCGACAGGGGGTGCGAACTATGGCTACACCTTC,TRBJ1-2,many,TRBD1,TRBV10-3
CARATGSLTEAFF,TGTGCCAGGGCGACAGGATCACTCACTGAAGCTTTCTTT,TRBJ1-1,few,-,TRBV19
CASSPVEETQYF,TGTGCCAGCTCACCAGTTGAAGAGACCCAGTACTTC,TRBJ2-5,-,-,TRBV18
CASSLVAGNNYEQYF,TGTGCCAGCAGCTTAGTGGCAGGGAATAACTACGAGCAGTACTTC,TRBJ2-7,many,-,TRBV7-2
CASSLNSLQETQYF,TGTGCCAGCAGCTTAAACAGCCTACAAGAGACCCAGTACTTC,TRBJ2-5,many,-,TRBV7-9